This TCR beta chain appears in the sequencing data of a study of cytomegalovirus exposure and HLA in healthy donors. Findings of the study overall: Many donors carried some public TCRs, although rarity characterized most TCR sequences. Researchers counted approximately 160 TCR beta chains as cytomegalovirus-associated.

Sequenced by immunoSEQ multiplex PCR; TCRdb stores in-frame clones only, minus some. The sample has 100,000 to 150,000 clones, roughly 87% seen once; the top ten hold around 1.2%. Germline loops: CDR1 LNHDA, CDR2 SQIVND (reference sequence). This CDR3 spans 14 amino acids. With 11 bases removed from V and 7 bases from J, the gap between germline ends came to 18 bases. Concerning this clone: Its antigen is not known.

The chain is built from TRBV19 and TRBJ1-6, with D possibly being TRBD1 (5 bases). Sequencing used PBMCs. The TCR originated in a young woman in good health and CMV-seronegative. CDR3 sequence: CAAARGYRNSPLHF. DNA for the CDR3: TGTGCCGCGGCTCGGGGGTATCGCAATTCACCCCTCCACTTT.